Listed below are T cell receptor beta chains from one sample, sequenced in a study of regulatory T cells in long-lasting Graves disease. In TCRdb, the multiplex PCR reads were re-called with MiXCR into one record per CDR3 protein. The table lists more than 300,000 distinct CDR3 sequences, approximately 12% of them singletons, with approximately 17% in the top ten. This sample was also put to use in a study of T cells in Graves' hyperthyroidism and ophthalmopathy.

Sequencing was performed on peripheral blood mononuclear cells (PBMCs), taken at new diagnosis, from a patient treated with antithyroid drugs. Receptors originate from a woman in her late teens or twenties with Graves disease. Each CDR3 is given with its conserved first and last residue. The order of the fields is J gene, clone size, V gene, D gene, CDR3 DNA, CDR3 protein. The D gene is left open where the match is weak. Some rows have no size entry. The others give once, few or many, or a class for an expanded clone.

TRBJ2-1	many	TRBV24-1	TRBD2	TGTGCCACCAGTGATGTCCGGGAGGTCGCCAATGAGCAGTTCTTC	CATSDVREVANEQFF
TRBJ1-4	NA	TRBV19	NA	TGTGCCAGTAGTATCTCAGGGCGTGAAAAACTGTTTTTT	CASSISGREKLFF
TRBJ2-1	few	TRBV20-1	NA	TGCAGTGTTGTTCTACGTCAAACCTACAATGAGCAGTTCTTC	CSVVLRQTYNEQFF
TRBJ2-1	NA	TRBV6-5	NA	TGTGCCAGCAGTTACCTTCGGGGATACAATGAGCAGTTCTTC	CASSYLRGYNEQFF
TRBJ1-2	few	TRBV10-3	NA	TGTGCCACCCTAAACGGGGTCAACTATGGCTACACCTTC	CATLNGVNYGYTF
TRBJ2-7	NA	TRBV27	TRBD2	TGTGCCATTCGAACTAGCGGGATAGGGTTCTACGAGCAGTACTTC	CAIRTSGIGFYEQYF
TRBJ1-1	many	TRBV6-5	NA	TGTGCCAGCAGTTACTGGGAGACCTCGGAAGCTTTCTTT	CASSYWETSEAFF
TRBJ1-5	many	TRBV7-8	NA	TGTGCCAGCAGTCAGGTTTTGGAGCCCCAGCATTTT	CASSQVLEPQHF
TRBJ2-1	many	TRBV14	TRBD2	TGTGCCACCTCTCCGGGGAGGGTATACAATGAGCAGTTCTTC	CATSPGRVYNEQFF
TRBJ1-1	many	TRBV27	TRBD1	TGTGCCAGCAGGTCCCGGACAGGGATGAACACTGAAGCTTTCTTT	CASRSRTGMNTEAFF
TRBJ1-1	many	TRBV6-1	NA	TGTGCCAGCAGTCCAATACCGGGGCCCACCACTGAAGCTTTCTTT	CASSPIPGPTTEAFF
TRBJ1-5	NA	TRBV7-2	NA	TGTGCCAGCAGCTTAATGTTTGGGGGGGGGCAGCCCCAGCATTTT	CASSLMFGGGQPQHF
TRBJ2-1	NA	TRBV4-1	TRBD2	TGCGCCAGCAGCCAAGATGTTGCTAGCGGATCCTACAATGAGCAGTTCTTC	CASSQDVASGSYNEQFF
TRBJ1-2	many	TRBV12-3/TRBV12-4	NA	TGTGCCAGCAGGGGGCCCTTGGGCGTAGGTGGCTACACCTTC	CASRGPLGVGGYTF
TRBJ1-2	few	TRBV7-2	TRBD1	TGTGCCAGCAGCGCTAGAGTAGGGACAGGGGGTTTTGGCTACACCTTC	CASSARVGTGGFGYTF
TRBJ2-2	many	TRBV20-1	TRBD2	TGCAGTGCTAGATTTGGGACTAGCGGGACCGGGGAGCTGTTTTTT	CSARFGTSGTGELFF
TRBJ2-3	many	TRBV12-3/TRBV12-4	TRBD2	TGTGCCAGCAGTACTAGCGGGGGGCACTGGGATACGCAGTATTTT	CASSTSGGHWDTQYF
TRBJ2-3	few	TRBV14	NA	TGTGCCAGCAGCCACACAGGGTCCCTCACAGATACGCAGTATTTT	CASSHTGSLTDTQYF
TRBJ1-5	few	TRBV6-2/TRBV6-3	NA	TGTGCCAGCAGTTACGCGGGGGTAAACCAGCATTTT	CASSYAGVNQHF
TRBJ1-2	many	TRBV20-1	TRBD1	TGCAGTGCCTTCGTCCGTGGGACAGGGGGCTATGGCTACACCTTC	CSAFVRGTGGYGYTF
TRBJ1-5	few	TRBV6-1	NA	TGTGCCAGCAGTCAACCCCGGGACACTAATAGCAATCAGCCCCAGCATTTT	CASSQPRDTNSNQPQHF
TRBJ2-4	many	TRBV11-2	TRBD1	TGTGCCAGCAGCTTAGAGAGGGGACAGGGCGGCAAAAACATTCAGTACTTC	CASSLERGQGGKNIQYF
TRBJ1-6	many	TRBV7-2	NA	TGTGCCAGCAGCTTCCAGGGGTGGCATTCACCCCTCCACTTT	CASSFQGWHSPLHF
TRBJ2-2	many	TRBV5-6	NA	TGTGCCAGCAGCTTGGGAGTCCGGGGCCTTACCGGGGAGCTGTTTTTT	CASSLGVRGLTGELFF
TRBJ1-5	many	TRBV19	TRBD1	TGTGCCAGTAGCCCAGGGACAGGTCGAAATCAGCCCCAGCATTTT	CASSPGTGRNQPQHF
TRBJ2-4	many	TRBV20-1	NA	TGCAGTGCTAGAGATCGATTCCCGATTGGCCCAGCCAAAAACATTCAGTACTTC	CSARDRFPIGPAKNIQYF
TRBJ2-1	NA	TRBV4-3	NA	TGCGCCAGCAGCCAAGATCGGGGCCTTCGGTTCTTC	CASSQDRGLRFF
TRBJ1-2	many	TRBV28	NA	TGTGCCAGCAGAATAACGGGCTATGGCTACACCTTC	CASRITGYGYTF
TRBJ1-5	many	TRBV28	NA	TGTGCCAGCAGTACCCGGACGGGATTTCAGCCCCAGCATTTT	CASSTRTGFQPQHF
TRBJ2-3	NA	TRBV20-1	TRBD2	TGCAGTGCGCGGGAGTGGGATACGCAGTATTTT	CSAREWDTQYF
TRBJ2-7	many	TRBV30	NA	TGTGCCTGGGGAAGGATAGCGGCCTCCTACGAGCAGTACTTC	CAWGRIAASYEQYF
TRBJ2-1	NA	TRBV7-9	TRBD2	TGTGCCAGCAGCTTCCCTAGCGGGAGGGCCGGGAGCTCCTACAATGAGCAGTTCTTC	CASSFPSGRAGSSYNEQFF
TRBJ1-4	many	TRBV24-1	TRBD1	TGTGCCACCAGTGATTCCGGGACAGGGGACGTTACTGAAAAACTGTTTTTT	CATSDSGTGDVTEKLFF
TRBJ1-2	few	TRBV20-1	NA	TGCAGTGCATCCAGGGGTTTGGGTAACTATGGCTACACCTTC	CSASRGLGNYGYTF
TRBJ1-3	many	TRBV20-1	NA	TGCAGTGCTAGTGAGGGATCTGGAAACACCATATATTTT	CSASEGSGNTIYF
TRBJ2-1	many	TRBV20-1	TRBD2	TGCAGTGCACAACTAGCGGGCATCGTCAATGAGCAGTTCTTC	CSAQLAGIVNEQFF
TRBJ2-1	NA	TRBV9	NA	TGTGCCAGCAGCGTAGGGGTAGCGAATGAGCAGTTCTTC	CASSVGVANEQFF
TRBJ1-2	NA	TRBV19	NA	TGTGCCAGTAGTATGAGTGAAGGCTACACCTTC	CASSMSEGYTF
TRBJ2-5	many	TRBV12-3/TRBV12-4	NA	TGTGCCAGCAGTGGAGAGACCCAGTACTTC	CASSGETQYF
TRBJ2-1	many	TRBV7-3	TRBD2	TGTGCCAGCAGCTTAGACTCCATCCTAGCGGGGTACAATGAGCAGTTCTTC	CASSLDSILAGYNEQFF
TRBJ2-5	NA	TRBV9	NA	TGTGCCAGCAGCGTAGTAGGTGGGGGTTTCCAAGAGACCCAGTACTTC	CASSVVGGGFQETQYF
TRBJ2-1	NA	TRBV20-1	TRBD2	TGCAGTGCCCCACTCCTGGACGGGAGGAATGAGCAGTTCTTC	CSAPLLDGRNEQFF
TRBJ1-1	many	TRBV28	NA	TGTGCCAGCAGTTTTGGGTTGACTGAAGCTTTCTTT	CASSFGLTEAFF
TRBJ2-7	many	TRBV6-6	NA	TGTGCCAGCAGTTACTCGCTAGCGCACTCCTACGAGCAGTACTTC	CASSYSLAHSYEQYF
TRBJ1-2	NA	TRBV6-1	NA	TGTGCCAGTTACGCCTATGGCTACACCTTC	CASYAYGYTF
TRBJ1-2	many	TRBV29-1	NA	TGCAGCGTTGTTTTGGGCACTAACTATGGCTACACCTTC	CSVVLGTNYGYTF
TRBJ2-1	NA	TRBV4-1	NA	TGCGCCAGCAGCGCTCAGGGCTCCTACAATGAGCAGTTCTTC	CASSAQGSYNEQFF
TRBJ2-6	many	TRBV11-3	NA	TGTGCCAGCAGCTCCGGCCCGGGGTCTGGGGCCAACGTCCTGACTTTC	CASSSGPGSGANVLTF
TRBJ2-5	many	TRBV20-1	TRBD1	TGCAGTGCTAGAGAAGGGGGCGCGGAGACCCAGTACTTC	CSAREGGAETQYF
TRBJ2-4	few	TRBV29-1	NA	TGCAGCGTTGTCACCAAATTAGCCAAAAACATTCAGTACTTC	CSVVTKLAKNIQYF
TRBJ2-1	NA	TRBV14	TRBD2	TGTGCCAGCAGCCCGGGACTAGCGGGAGCTAGGAGTGAGCAGTTCTTC	CASSPGLAGARSEQFF
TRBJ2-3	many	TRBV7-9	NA	TGTGCCAGCAGCTCCCCAAGGATCTGGGGGGTAACAGATACGCAGTATTTT	CASSSPRIWGVTDTQYF
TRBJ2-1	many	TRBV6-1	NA	TGTGCCAGCAGTCCCCTAGGTCCGGAGCAGTTCTTC	CASSPLGPEQFF
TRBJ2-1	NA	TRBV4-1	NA	TGCGCCAGCAGCCAAGATCGTAGGGGCTCCTACAATGAGCAGTTCTTC	CASSQDRRGSYNEQFF